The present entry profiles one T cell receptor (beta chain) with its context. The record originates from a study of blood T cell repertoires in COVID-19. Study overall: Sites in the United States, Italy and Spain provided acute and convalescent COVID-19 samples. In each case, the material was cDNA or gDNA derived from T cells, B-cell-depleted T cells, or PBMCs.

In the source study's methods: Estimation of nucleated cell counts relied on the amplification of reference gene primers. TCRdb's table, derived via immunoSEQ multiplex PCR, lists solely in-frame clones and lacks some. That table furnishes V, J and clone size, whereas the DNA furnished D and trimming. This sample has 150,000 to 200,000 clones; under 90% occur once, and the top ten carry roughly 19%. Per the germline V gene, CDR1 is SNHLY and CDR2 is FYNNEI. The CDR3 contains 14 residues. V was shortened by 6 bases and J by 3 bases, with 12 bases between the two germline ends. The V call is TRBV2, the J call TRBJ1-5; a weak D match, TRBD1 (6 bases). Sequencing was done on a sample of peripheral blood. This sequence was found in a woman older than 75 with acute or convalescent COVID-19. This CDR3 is CASSPGHSNQPQHF. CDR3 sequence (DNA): TGTGCCAGCAGCCCGGGACACTCCAATCAGCCCCAGCATTTT.